The present T cell receptor (beta chain) was sequenced within a study of memory CD4+ T cells and cytomegalovirus serostatus. Turning to the study itself: Healthy Belgian adult donors included roughly ten CMV-positive and some 24 CMV-negative people.

Single viable CD3+CD4+CD8-CD45RO+ cells were sorted as the memory CD4+ T cells. Study outcomes and limitations: Each of fewer than 80 CMV-associated TCRbeta sequences occurred in one to five individuals.

Under the authors' procedure: Out-of-frame sequences were removed, leaving about 2,300,000 distinct TCRbeta sequences. Sequenced by immunoSEQ multiplex PCR; TCRdb stores in-frame clones only, minus some. Clonal size and the V and J genes are those of that table, whereas D and trimming came from the DNA. The sample has about 50,000 clones, just under 80% seen once. CDR3 size: 15 residues. Trimming left V 3 bases short and J 2 bases short, with 14 bases between. CDR1 is SGHDN, CDR2 FVKESK, per germline. Concerning this clone itself: The antigen is unknown.

Sequences were obtained from memory CD4+ T cells from blood. The chain combines TRBV14 with TRBJ2-7; the D gene is possibly TRBD1 (5 bases). The source is an adult in good health and CMV-seronegative. CDR3: CASSQSQGLTYEQYF. Written as DNA, the CDR3 is TGTGCCAGCAGCCAGTCCCAGGGCCTAACCTACGAGCAGTACTTC.